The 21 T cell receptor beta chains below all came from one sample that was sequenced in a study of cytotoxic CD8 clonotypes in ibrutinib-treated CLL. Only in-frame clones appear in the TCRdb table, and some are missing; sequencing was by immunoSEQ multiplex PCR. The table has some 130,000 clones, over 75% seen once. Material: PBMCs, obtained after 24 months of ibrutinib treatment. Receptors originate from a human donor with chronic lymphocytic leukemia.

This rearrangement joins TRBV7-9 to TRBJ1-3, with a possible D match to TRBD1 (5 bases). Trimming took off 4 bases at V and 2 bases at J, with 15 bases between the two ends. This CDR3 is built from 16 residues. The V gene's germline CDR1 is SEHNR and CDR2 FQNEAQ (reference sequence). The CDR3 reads CASSSQLGGTGNTIYF. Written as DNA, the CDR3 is TGTGCCAGCAGCTCCCAGTTGGGGGGGACTGGAAACACCATATATTTT.

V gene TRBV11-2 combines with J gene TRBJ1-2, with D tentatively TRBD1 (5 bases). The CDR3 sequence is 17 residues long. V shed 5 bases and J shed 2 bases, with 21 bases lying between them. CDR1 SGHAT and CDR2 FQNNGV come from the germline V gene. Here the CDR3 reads CASSRLGSGRGNYGYTF. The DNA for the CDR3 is TGTGCCAGCAGCCGCCTCGGTTCAGGGAGGGGAAACTATGGCTACACCTTC.

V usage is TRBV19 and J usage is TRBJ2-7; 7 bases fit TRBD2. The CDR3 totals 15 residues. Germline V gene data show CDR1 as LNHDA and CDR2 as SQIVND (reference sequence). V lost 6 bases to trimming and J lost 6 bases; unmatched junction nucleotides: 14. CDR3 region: CASRTTSGGLGEQYF. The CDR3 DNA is TGTGCCAGTAGGACCACGTCGGGAGGATTAGGCGAGCAGTACTTC.

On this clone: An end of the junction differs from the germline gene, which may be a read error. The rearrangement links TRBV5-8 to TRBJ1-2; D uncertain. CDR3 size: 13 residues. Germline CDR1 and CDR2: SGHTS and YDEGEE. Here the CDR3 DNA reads TGTGCCAGCAGCCCAACAGTACCCTATAGCTACACCTTC. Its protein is CASSPTVPYSYTF.

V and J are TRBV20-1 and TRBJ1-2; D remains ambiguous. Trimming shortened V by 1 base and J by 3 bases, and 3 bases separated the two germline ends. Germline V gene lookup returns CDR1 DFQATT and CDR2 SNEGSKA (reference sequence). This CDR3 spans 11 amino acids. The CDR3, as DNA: TGCAGTGCTAGAGGCCACTATGGCTACACCTTC. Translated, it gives CSARGHYGYTF.

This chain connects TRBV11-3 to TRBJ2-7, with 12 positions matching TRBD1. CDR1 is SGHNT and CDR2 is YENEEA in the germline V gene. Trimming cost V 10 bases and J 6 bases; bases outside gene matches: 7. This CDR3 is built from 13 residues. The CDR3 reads CATSGQGATEQYF. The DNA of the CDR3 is TGTGCCACATCGGGACAGGGGGCAACCGAGCAGTACTTC.

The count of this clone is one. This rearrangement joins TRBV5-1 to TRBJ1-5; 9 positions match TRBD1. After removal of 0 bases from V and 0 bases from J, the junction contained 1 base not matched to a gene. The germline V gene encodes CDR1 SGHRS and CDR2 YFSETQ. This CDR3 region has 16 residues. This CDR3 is CASSLGTGASNQPQHF. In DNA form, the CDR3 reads TGCGCCAGCAGCTTGGGGACAGGGGCTAGCAATCAGCCCCAGCATTTT.

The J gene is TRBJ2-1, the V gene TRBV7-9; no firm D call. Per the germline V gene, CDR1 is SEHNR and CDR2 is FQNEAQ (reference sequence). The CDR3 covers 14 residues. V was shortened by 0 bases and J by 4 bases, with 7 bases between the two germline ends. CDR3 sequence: CASSLAYNYNEQFF. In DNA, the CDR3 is TGTGCCAGCAGCTTAGCCTACAATTACAATGAGCAGTTCTTC.

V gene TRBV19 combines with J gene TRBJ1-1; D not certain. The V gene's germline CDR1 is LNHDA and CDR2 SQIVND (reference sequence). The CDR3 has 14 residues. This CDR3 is CAAGRVLRDTEAFF. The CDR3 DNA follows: TGTGCGGCGGGTAGGGTTTTAAGGGACACTGAAGCTTTCTTT.

DNA of the CDR3: TGTGCCAGCAGCTTGACAGGGGGCGCAGATACGCAGTATTTT. Translation gives CASSLTGGADTQYF. The chain combines TRBV7-9 with TRBJ2-3; 10 nucleotides match TRBD1. The length of the CDR3 is 14 residues. Germline V gives CDR1 SEHNR, CDR2 FQNEAQ (reference sequence). Trimming removed 3 bases from V and 4 bases from J; junction bases left unmatched: 1.

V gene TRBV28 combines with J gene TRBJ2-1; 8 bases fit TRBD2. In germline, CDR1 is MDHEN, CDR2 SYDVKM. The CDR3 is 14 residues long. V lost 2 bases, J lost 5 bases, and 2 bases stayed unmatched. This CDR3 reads CASSLAGGDNEQFF. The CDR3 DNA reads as TGTGCCAGCAGTTTAGCGGGAGGCGACAATGAGCAGTTCTTC.

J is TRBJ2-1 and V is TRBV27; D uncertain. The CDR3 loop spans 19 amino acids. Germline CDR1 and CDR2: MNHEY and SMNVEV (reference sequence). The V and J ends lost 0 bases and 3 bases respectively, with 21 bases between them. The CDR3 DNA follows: TGTGCCAGCAGTTTATCCTACCGGTTGGGTAATCTCGGCTACAATGAGCAGTTCTTC. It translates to CASSLSYRLGNLGYNEQFF.

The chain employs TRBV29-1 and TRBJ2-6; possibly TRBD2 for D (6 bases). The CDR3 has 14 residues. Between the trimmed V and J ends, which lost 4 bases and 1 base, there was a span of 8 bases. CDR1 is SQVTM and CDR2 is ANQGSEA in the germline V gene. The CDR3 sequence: CSVVGGSGANVLTF. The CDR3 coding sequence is TGCAGCGTTGTAGGAGGGTCTGGGGCCAACGTCCTGACTTTC.

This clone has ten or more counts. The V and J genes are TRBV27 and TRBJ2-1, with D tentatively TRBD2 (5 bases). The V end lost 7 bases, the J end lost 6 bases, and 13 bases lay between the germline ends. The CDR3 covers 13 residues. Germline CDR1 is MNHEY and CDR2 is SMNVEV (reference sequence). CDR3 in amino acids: CASNTRGSNEQFF. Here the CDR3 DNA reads TGTGCCAGCAACACTAGAGGGTCCAATGAGCAGTTCTTC.

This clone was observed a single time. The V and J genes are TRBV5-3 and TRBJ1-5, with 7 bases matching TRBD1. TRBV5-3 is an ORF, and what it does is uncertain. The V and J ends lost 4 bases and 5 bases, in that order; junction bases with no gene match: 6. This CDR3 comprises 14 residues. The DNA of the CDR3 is TGTGCCAGAAGCCTGAGACAGGGAGATCAGCCCCAGCATTTT. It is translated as CARSLRQGDQPQHF.

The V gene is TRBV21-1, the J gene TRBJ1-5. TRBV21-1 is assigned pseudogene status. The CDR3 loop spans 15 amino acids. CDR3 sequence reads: CASSTKEGRDQPQHF. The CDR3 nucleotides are TGTGCCAGCAGCACAAAAGAGGGGCGGGATCAGCCCCAGCATTTT.

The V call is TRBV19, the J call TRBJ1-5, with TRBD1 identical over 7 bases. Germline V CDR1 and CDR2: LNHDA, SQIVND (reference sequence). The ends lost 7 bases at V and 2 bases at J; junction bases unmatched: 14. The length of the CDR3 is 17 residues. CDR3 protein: CASTGTDLLGGNQPQHF. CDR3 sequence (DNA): TGTGCCAGTACAGGGACAGACCTATTGGGAGGCAATCAGCCCCAGCATTTT.

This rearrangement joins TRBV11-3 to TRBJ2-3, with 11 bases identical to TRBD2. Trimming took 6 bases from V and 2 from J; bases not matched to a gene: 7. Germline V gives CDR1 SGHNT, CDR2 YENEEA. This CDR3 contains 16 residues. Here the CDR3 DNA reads TGTGCCAGCAGTCCGACTAGCGGGGAGCACACAGATACGCAGTATTTT. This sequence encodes CASSPTSGEHTDTQYF.

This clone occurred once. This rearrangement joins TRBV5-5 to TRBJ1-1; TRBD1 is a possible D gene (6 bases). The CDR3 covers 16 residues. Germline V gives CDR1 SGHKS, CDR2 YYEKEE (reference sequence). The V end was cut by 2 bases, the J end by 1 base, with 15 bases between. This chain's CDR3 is CASSLGRTGKNTEAFF. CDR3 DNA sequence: TGTGCCAGCAGCTTAGGTCGAACAGGGAAGAACACTGAAGCTTTCTTT.

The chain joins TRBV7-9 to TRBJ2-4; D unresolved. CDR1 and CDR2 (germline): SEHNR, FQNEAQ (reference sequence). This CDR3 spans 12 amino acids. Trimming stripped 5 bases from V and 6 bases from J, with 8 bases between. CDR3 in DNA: TGTGCCAGCAGCACGGAACCAAACATTCAGTACTTC. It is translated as CASSTEPNIQYF.

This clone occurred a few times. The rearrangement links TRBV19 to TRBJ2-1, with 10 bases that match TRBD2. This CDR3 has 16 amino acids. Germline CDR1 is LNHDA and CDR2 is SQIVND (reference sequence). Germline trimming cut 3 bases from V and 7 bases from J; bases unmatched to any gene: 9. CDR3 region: CASSIIRTSGGNEQFF. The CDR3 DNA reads TGTGCCAGTAGTATTATCAGGACTAGCGGCGGGAATGAGCAGTTCTTC.